These T cell receptor beta chains were read from a single sample in a study of OX40 agonist ivuxolimab in advanced cancers. Profiled with immunoSEQ multiplex PCR; TCRdb holds only in-frame clones, not every one. The sample lists some 30,000 clones, 86% seen once, with under 30% in the top ten. Material: CD4+ or CD8+ T cells sorted from blood, obtained in a trial of the OX40 agonist ivuxolimab. The source of these receptors is an adult with an advanced solid tumor such as melanoma, head and neck, liver or kidney cancer. CDR3s include the opening cysteine and the closing phenylalanine or tryptophan. The D gene is left open where the match is weak. Not every row has a clone size; where given, it reads once, few, many or a size class.

v_gene	abundance	d_gene	j_gene	CDR3aa	CDR3nt
TRBV7-9	-	TRBD1	TRBJ2-3	CASRGQVSTDTQYF	TGTGCCAGCAGGGGACAGGTTAGCACAGATACGCAGTATTTT
TRBV5-6	-	-	TRBJ2-7	CASSLVSSYEQYF	TGTGCCAGCAGCTTGGTCAGCTCCTACGAGCAGTACTTC
TRBV7-9	-	TRBD2	TRBJ2-2	CASTPGTSGELFF	TGTGCCAGCACCCCCGGGACTAGCGGGGAGCTGTTTTTT
TRBV2	-	-	TRBJ1-4	CASRPLDGVNEKLFF	TGTGCCAGCAGGCCTCTGGACGGAGTTAATGAAAAACTGTTTTTT
TRBV9	-	-	TRBJ2-7	CASSVGVSGYEQYF	TGTGCCAGCAGCGTAGGGGTTAGCGGTTACGAGCAGTACTTC
TRBV9	-	TRBD2	TRBJ2-5	CASSVETSAVETQYF	TGTGCCAGCAGCGTAGAAACTAGCGCGGTGGAGACCCAGTACTTC
TRBV6-4	-	TRBD2	TRBJ2-7	CASSEFSLAGGPYEQYF	TGTGCCAGCAGTGAGTTCTCGCTAGCGGGAGGTCCCTACGAGCAGTACTTC
TRBV11-2	-	-	TRBJ2-5	CASSLVPGGGGETQYF	TGTGCCAGCAGCTTAGTACCAGGGGGGGGAGGAGAGACCCAGTACTTC
TRBV9	-	-	TRBJ2-5	CASSVEGGTQYF	TGTGCCAGCAGCGTAGAGGGGGGGACCCAGTACTTC
TRBV9	-	TRBD2	TRBJ2-7	CASSPPAGVWGEQYF	TGTGCCAGCAGCCCCCCAGCGGGAGTATGGGGCGAGCAGTACTTC
TRBV10-3	-	-	TRBJ2-1	CAISESGGPYNEQFF	TGTGCCATCAGTGAGTCCGGTGGACCCTACAATGAGCAGTTCTTC
TRBV15	-	TRBD1	TRBJ2-2	CATSTVTLTGSLFF	TGTGCCACCAGCACTGTGACCCTGACAGGGAGTCTGTTTTTT
TRBV19	-	-	TRBJ1-1	CASSPPNIEAFF	TGTGCCAGTAGCCCCCCTAATATTGAAGCTTTCTTT
TRBV9	-	TRBD1	TRBJ2-3	CASSGGQVRTDTQYF	TGTGCCAGCAGCGGGGGACAGGTTCGCACAGATACGCAGTATTTT
TRBV7-8	medium-sized	-	TRBJ2-2	CASSLAPQGYTGELFF	TGTGCCAGCAGCTTAGCCCCACAGGGATACACCGGGGAGCTGTTTTTT
TRBV28	-	TRBD1	TRBJ1-4	CASSPPPPGQQNEKLFF	TGTGCCAGCAGTCCCCCTCCACCGGGACAGCAGAATGAAAAACTGTTTTTT
TRBV30	-	TRBD1	TRBJ2-1	CAWSSGTGLNEQFF	TGTGCCTGGAGCTCCGGGACAGGGTTGAATGAGCAGTTCTTC
TRBV20-1	-	-	TRBJ2-3	CSASNSGEYF	TGCAGTGCTAGTAATAGTGGGGAGTATTTT
TRBV4-1	-	TRBD1	TRBJ1-3	CASSPRPGTGSSGNTIYF	TGCGCCAGCAGCCCACGTCCCGGGACAGGGTCTTCTGGAAACACCATATATTTT
TRBV13	-	-	TRBJ2-1	CASSLVAWSSYNEQFF	TGTGCCAGCAGCTTAGTGGCCTGGAGCTCCTACAATGAGCAGTTCTTC
TRBV6-1	-	TRBD1	TRBJ2-7	CASSGQGAWEQYF	TGTGCCAGCAGTGGACAGGGGGCGTGGGAGCAGTACTTC
TRBV28	-	TRBD1	TRBJ1-2	CASTLGDREGYTF	TGTGCCAGCACATTGGGAGACAGGGAAGGCTACACCTTC
TRBV7-9	-	-	TRBJ1-1	CASSNRDTEAFF	TGTGCCAGCAGCAATCGGGACACTGAAGCTTTCTTT
TRBV7-6	-	-	TRBJ2-5	CASSLASAPDKETQYF	TGTGCCAGCAGCTTAGCATCCGCGCCGGATAAAGAGACCCAGTACTTC
TRBV2	-	-	TRBJ1-6	CASSEVFVNSPLHF	TGTGCCAGCAGTGAGGTTTTCGTAAATTCACCCCTCCACTTT
TRBV5-1	-	-	TRBJ2-7	CASSWDRRRYEQYF	TGCGCCAGCAGCTGGGACCGGAGGAGGTACGAGCAGTACTTC
TRBV13	-	-	TRBJ2-5	CASSLQPGETQYF	TGTGCCAGCAGCCTACAGCCGGGGGAGACTCAGTACTTC
TRBV18	-	TRBD1	TRBJ2-3	CASSPGQGDTYF	TGTGCCAGCTCGCCGGGACAGGGGGACACGTATTTT
TRBV29-1	-	TRBD2	TRBJ2-1	CSVRGGSSRNEQFF	TGCAGCGTTCGAGGCGGGAGCTCTCGCAATGAGCAGTTCTTC
TRBV27	once	-	TRBJ2-1	CASSLSGAWGGDPYNEQFF	TGTGCCAGCAGTTTATCGGGGGCTTGGGGAGGGGATCCCTACAATGAGCAGTTCTTC
TRBV6-5	-	TRBD1	TRBJ2-7	CASSYDGQGKREQYF	TGTGCCAGCAGTTACGACGGACAGGGGAAAAGGGAGCAGTACTTC
TRBV27	-	-	TRBJ2-7	CASSLSSASGSEQYF	TGTGCCAGCAGTCTCAGTTCTGCTTCGGGTAGCGAGCAGTACTTC
TRBV5-4	once	-	TRBJ2-3	CASSLRQVTDTQYF	TGTGCCAGCAGCCTGCGACAGGTTACAGATACGCAGTATTTT
TRBV10-3	-	TRBD2	TRBJ2-3	CAISERGDGRAGDTQYF	TGTGCCATCAGTGAGAGAGGGGACGGGAGGGCCGGAGATACGCAGTATTTT
TRBV30	-	TRBD1	TRBJ1-2	CAEGADGYTF	TGTGCCGAGGGGGCTGATGGCTACACCTTC
TRBV6-5	once	TRBD1	TRBJ1-1	CASSFGTGGEAFF	TGTGCCAGCAGTTTCGGGACAGGGGGTGAAGCTTTCTTT
TRBV9	-	TRBD2	TRBJ2-1	CASSVVREGYNEQFF	TGTGCCAGCAGCGTAGTGCGGGAGGGCTACAATGAGCAGTTCTTC
TRBV19	-	-	TRBJ1-1	CASSIGGGTEAFF	TGTGCCAGTAGTATAGGGGGAGGGACTGAAGCTTTCTTT
TRBV7-3	-	TRBD2	TRBJ2-4	CASSLAGGPQNIQYF	TGTGCCAGCAGCTTAGCGGGAGGGCCCCAAAACATTCAGTACTTC
TRBV7-9	-	-	TRBJ1-4	CASSEPGGLDEKLFF	TGTGCCAGCAGCGAACCCGGAGGCTTGGATGAAAAACTGTTTTTT
TRBV6-1	few	TRBD2	TRBJ2-7	CASSETSGRPSYEQYF	TGTGCCAGCAGTGAAACTAGCGGGAGGCCCTCCTACGAGCAGTACTTC
TRBV6-5	-	TRBD2	TRBJ2-3	CASSYRATSPTDTQYF	TGTGCCAGCAGTTACAGGGCGACTAGCCCGACAGATACGCAGTATTTT
TRBV13	-	TRBD2	TRBJ2-1	CASGTSGAPYNEQFF	TGTGCCAGCGGGACTAGCGGGGCCCCCTACAATGAGCAGTTCTTC
TRBV29-1	-	TRBD2	TRBJ2-3	CSVDSSGRTDTQYF	TGCAGCGTTGATTCTAGCGGGAGGACAGATACGCAGTATTTT